This section outlines one T cell receptor beta chain sequence together with its context. The antigen it recognizes is unknown. Within one base of it there is no much larger clone, and no base qualities were kept. The CDR3 contains 17 residues, cysteine and phenylalanine counted. Just CDR3 DNA is preserved here, 51 bases in frame from base 1. Trimming at the junction amounts to 4 bases on V and 9 bases on J, and the germline ends lie 22 bases apart. In the germline V gene, CDR1 corresponds to KGHSY and CDR2 to FQNENV. The 40 or so donors, aged 6 to 90 years, were systemically healthy Caucasian individuals from Russia. About 9.6 milliliters of peripheral blood were collected from each donor into EDTA-treated Vacutainer tubes. Ficoll-Paque density-gradient centrifugation was used to isolate PBMCs, with at least 6.5 million obtained per sample. Trizol reagent was used to extract total RNA from the PBMCs, yielding at least 5 micrograms per sample. The percentages of naive CD45RAhigh/CD27high T cells were determined by flow cytometry on a PBMC aliquot from every donor.

This entry is derived from a study of blood T cells in healthy people across ages (dated by TCRdb to 2014 to 2015). About the study as a whole: In model experiments, template switching captured roughly one uniquely barcoded TCR beta cDNA molecule for every two T cells. To avoid experimental bias, donors of different ages were randomly spread across the sequencing lanes. The donors were split into four age groups: young (average 16 years), middle-aged (about 40), aged (62) and long-lived (approximately 80). The study analyzed two additional independent replicas of 1 million unique cDNA reads from the same blood draw for two donors, one aged 18 to 30 and one aged 80 or older. To track age-related changes in TCR beta repertoire diversity, the study relied on deep sequencing normalized with unique cDNA molecular identifiers. What the research found in general, with its limitations: Total diversity estimates from one million sequenced T cells were considered lower bounds and underestimates. The CMV infection status of donors was not known, potentially confounding age-related changes in expanded clonotypes. Compared with the aged group, the long-lived group had more naive CD4+ T cells, fewer expanded clones and increased TCR diversity, suggesting age selection. Bulk unsorted PBMC profiling prevented conclusive comparison of naive and antigen-experienced compartments. Observed TCR beta diversity per million T cells fell roughly linearly with age, and a significant reduction was already apparent by age around 40. There was a strong correlation between observed TCR beta diversity and the percentage of naive T cells measured by flow cytometry.

Receptor amplification or capture employed 5' RACE. Sequencing instrument: Illumina HiSeq 2500. A second PCR of about 7 to 12 cycles was performed with a sample-barcoded 5' primer and a J-beta primer mix. Each TCR beta cDNA molecule received a unique molecular identifier from a template-switch 5' adaptor carrying 12 random nucleotides. Each sample yielded at least 2.5 million CDR3-containing paired-end reads. The Mint cDNA synthesis kit, primed by a TRBC-specific oligonucleotide, was used to synthesize first-strand cDNA from all RNA. Following uracil-DNA glycosylase treatment, a first 18-cycle PCR with universal primers M1SS and BC2_uni_R was performed on all cDNA. For the original study's pipeline: Each sample was normalized by randomly selecting 1 million high-quality reads, each carrying a distinct molecular identifier. Instead of being binned into consensus sequences, reads with shared molecular identifiers were discarded. MiTCR, with a Q25 quality threshold and the strictest error-elimination algorithm, was used for CDR3 identification, clonotype clustering and error correction. Lower-bound total TCR beta diversity was estimated with a nonparametric unseen species model using Euler transformation. TCRdb redid the processing of the public reads, applying fastp at Q25 and MiXCR, and retained in-frame beta chains. When rows share a CDR3 protein, they turn into one entry using the most common DNA and genes. These V and J calls are TCRdb output, not the study's own analysis. Across this sample there are 1,300,000 or so distinct CDR3 sequences, with approximately 59% seen only once. 6.5% to 8% of the sample belongs to the ten largest clones.

Recombination linked TRBV16 to TRBJ1-6; the D gene cannot be resolved reliably. The material sequenced was blood. This receptor was identified in a man between 18 and 29 years old in good health. The CDR3 region reads CASSPTPVRGSVSPLHF. The nucleotide sequence reads TGTGCCAGCAGCCCCACCCCGGTGCGGGGTTCGGTTTCACCCCTCCACTTT.